This T cell receptor beta chain was obtained from a study of a mutant IDH1 vaccine in newly diagnosed glioma. Findings and caveats of the study: Of all patients, roughly 93% showed vaccine-induced immune responses.

The time point is: week 11, during vaccination. Each vaccine dose was 300 ug of mutant IDH1 20-mer peptide, with topical imiquimod. Every donor had a new WHO grade 3 or 4 astrocytoma that was IDH1-mutant, with loss of nuclear ATRX. TCRdb keeps only in-frame clones here, not all; method: immunoSEQ multiplex PCR. Of roughly 61,000 clones in the sample, roughly 80% were seen once. The CDR3 totals 16 residues. V lost 3 bases and J lost 2; bases outside the gene matches: 4. CDR1 is SGHRS, CDR2 YFSETQ, per germline. In the case of this clone: The antigen is undetermined.

This chain connects TRBV5-1 to TRBJ2-1; 11 bases align to TRBD2. The sample here was PBMCs, taken from a glioma patient whose treatment included an IDH1 peptide vaccine. The clonotype comes from a man aged 50 to 60 with glioma. This CDR3 is CASSWGLAETYNEQFF. The CDR3 coding sequence is TGCGCCAGCAGCTGGGGACTAGCGGAGACCTACAATGAGCAGTTCTTC.